What follows are 29 T cell receptor beta chains derived from one specimen sequenced in a study of CD8+ T cells in alopecia areata. Treatment: oral pan-JAK inhibitor, 5-10 mg twice daily. cDNA reverse transcribed from extracted RNA served as the sequencing template. Generated by immunoSEQ multiplex PCR, the TCRdb table keeps only in-frame clones and is missing some. The sample shows approximately 180,000 clones, 64% of them seen only once. The source material was CD4+ T cells sorted from blood, sampled around week 50, from a patient treated with tofacitinib. The receptor set was obtained from a human donor with alopecia areata.

The V call is TRBV30, the J call TRBJ1-2; TRBD1 is a possible D gene (6 bases). The CDR3 contains 12 residues. In germline, CDR1 is GTSNPN, CDR2 SVGIG (reference sequence). Deletions cut 7 bases from V and 6 bases from J, with 15 bases between. The CDR3 coding sequence is TGTGCCTACAGGCTGGGGGGCGATGGCTACACCTTC. This gives the protein CAYRLGGDGYTF. Looking up the rest from reference TRBV30 and TRBJ1-2 gives the full variable domain: SQTIHQWPATLVQPVGSPLSLECTVEGTSNPNLYWYRQAAGRGLQLLFYSVGIGQISSEVPQNLSASRPQDRQFILSSKKLLLSDSGFYLCAYRLGGDGYTFGSGTRLTVV.

This clone was picked up a small number of times. The rearrangement uses TRBV5-6 and TRBJ1-4, with 7 nucleotides matching TRBD1. Per germline, CDR1 SGHDT and CDR2 YYEEEE. V shed 0 bases, J shed 2 bases, and the junction held 1 base outside the gene matches. This CDR3 has 15 residues. The DNA of the CDR3 is TGTGCCAGCAGCTTGGGACAGGGCACTAATGAAAAACTGTTTTTT. It encodes CASSLGQGTNEKLFF.

This clone has just a few counts. The V call is TRBV4-3, the J call TRBJ1-2; no firm D call. V was shortened by 1 base and J by 0 bases, with 12 bases between the two germline ends. Per germline, CDR1 LGHNA and CDR2 YSLEER. The CDR3 is made up of 16 amino acids. CDR3 protein: CASSQVVHLANYGYTF. Written as DNA, the CDR3 is TGCGCCAGCAGCCAAGTAGTTCACCTAGCTAACTATGGCTACACCTTC.

The chain couples TRBV25-1 to TRBJ2-5, with TRBD1 as a possible D gene (7 bases). V dropped 5 bases and J dropped 3 bases, with 13 bases sitting between them. The CDR3 is made up of 14 amino acids. In germline, CDR1 is MGHDK, CDR2 SYGVNS. CDR3 nucleotides: TGTGCCAGCAGTCGACAGGGAGGAGAAGAGACCCAGTACTTC. Its protein product is CASSRQGGEETQYF.

This clone was recorded a few times. The chain recombines TRBV10-3 with TRBJ2-1; 8 positions match TRBD2. Trimming at V came to 6 bases and at J to 4 bases, leaving 14 bases not matched to a gene. This CDR3 has 17 amino acids. The germline gives CDR1 ENHRY, CDR2 SYGVKD. CDR3 sequence (DNA): TGTGCCATCAGGGCCACTAGCGGCCCTGGGGATTACAATGAGCAGTTCTTC. Its protein is CAIRATSGPGDYNEQFF.

This clone was counted a few times. The V call is TRBV7-8, the J call TRBJ2-1, with 10 bases aligning to TRBD1. Germline V CDR1 and CDR2: SGHVS, FQNEAQ. This CDR3 has 16 amino acids. V was clipped by 5 bases and J by 10 bases; unmatched bases: 14. The CDR3 region has the DNA TGTGCCAGCAGCCCGCAAGACAGGGGGCTCCGCCAAGAGCAGTTCTTC. Translation gives CASSPQDRGLRQEQFF.

This clone was observed at least ten times. This chain uses TRBV7-2 with TRBJ2-2; no reliable D call. Germline CDR1 reads SGHTA; CDR2 reads FQGNSA. V lost 1 base and J 3 bases, leaving 3 bases between the germline ends. This CDR3 has 13 amino acids. CDR3 sequence reads: CASSLGYTGELFF. The CDR3 DNA is TGTGCCAGCAGCTTAGGCTACACCGGGGAGCTGTTTTTT.

This clone was counted a few times. The CDR3 DNA follows: TGTGCCAGCAGCCCTGGGACGGCGAGAAACATTCAGTACTTC. Its translation is CASSPGTARNIQYF. The rearrangement joins TRBV6-1 to TRBJ2-4, with D perhaps matching TRBD1 or TRBD2 (5 bases each). The CDR3 covers 14 residues. CDR1 and CDR2 (germline): MNHNS, SASEGT. V lost 6 bases and J 6 bases, leaving 15 bases between the germline ends.

The chain recombines TRBV29-1 with TRBJ1-1; D not resolved. Germline V gene lookup returns CDR1 SQVTM and CDR2 ANQGSEA. This CDR3 contains 12 residues. With 7 bases removed from V and 5 bases from J, the gap between germline ends came to 14 bases. Here the CDR3 DNA reads TGCAGCGGAAGAGGGAGAGGAACTGAAGCTTTCTTT. Protein sequence: CSGRGRGTEAFF.

The CDR3 protein is CASSVGPVKTEIQYF. The DNA of the CDR3 is TGTGCCAGCAGCGTCGGACCAGTGAAAACTGAAATTCAGTACTTC. The chain uses TRBV9 and TRBJ2-4; D not resolved. The germline gives CDR1 SGDLS, CDR2 YYNGEE. V lost 2 bases and J 10 bases, leaving 19 bases between the germline ends. The CDR3 consists of 15 residues. Looking up the rest from reference TRBV9 and TRBJ2-4 gives the full variable domain: DSGVTQTPKHLITATGQRVTLRCSPRSGDLSVYWYQQSLDQGLQFLIQYYNGEERAKGNILERFSAQQFPDLHSELNLSSLELGDSALYFCASSVGPVKTEIQYFGAGTRLSVL.

This clone was observed once. The gene calls are TRBV11-2 and TRBJ2-5; the D is unclear. The V and J ends lost 5 bases and 5 bases respectively, with 15 bases between them. The CDR3 covers 14 residues. Germline-derived CDR1 and CDR2 are SGHAT and FQNNGV. CDR3 bases: TGTGCCAGCAGCGCCCTATGGGCCGGGGAGACCCAGTACTTC. Protein: CASSALWAGETQYF. Drawing the rest from reference TRBV11-2 and TRBJ2-5, the complete variable domain is EAGVAQSPRYKIIEKRQSVAFWCNPISGHATLYWYQQILGQGPKLLIQFQNNGVVDDSQLPKDRFSAERLKGVDSTLKIQPAKLEDSAVYLCASSALWAGETQYFGPGTRLLVL.

The chain employs TRBV4-3 and TRBJ2-3; D remains unclear. CDR3 size: 15 residues. CDR1 and CDR2 from the germline V gene are LGHNA and YSLEER. The ends were cut back, 1 base at V and 3 bases at J, with 11 bases in the middle. The CDR3 DNA follows: TGCGCCAGCAGCCAAGGTGTCATGGGGACAGATACGCAGTATTTT. This encodes CASSQGVMGTDTQYF.

This chain joins TRBV9 and TRBJ1-1; D possibly corresponds to TRBD1 (5 bases). Trimming shortened V by 3 bases and J by 1 base, and 10 bases separated the two germline ends. Germline V gene data show CDR1 as SGDLS and CDR2 as YYNGEE. The CDR3 length is 14 residues. Here the CDR3 reads CASSGRTPNTEAFF. Written as DNA, the CDR3 is TGTGCCAGCAGCGGGAGGACACCGAACACTGAAGCTTTCTTT.

The V call is TRBV5-1, the J call TRBJ2-4, with TRBD2 as a possible D gene (5 bases). V was clipped by 4 bases and J by 8 bases, with 16 bases between them. The V gene's germline CDR1 is SGHRS and CDR2 YFSETQ. The CDR3 loop spans 14 amino acids. CDR3 DNA sequence: TGCGCCAGCAGCCCCGGAGGCAGTTTCCACATTCAGTACTTC. This codes for CASSPGGSFHIQYF.

This clone was detected a few times. The chain recombines TRBV7-2 with TRBJ1-5, with a tentative D call TRBD1 (5 bases). The CDR3 is 15 residues long. Trimming cost V 1 base and J 5 bases, with 12 bases left between them. Germline values: CDR1 SGHTA, CDR2 FQGNSA. CDR3 bases: TGTGCCAGCAGCTTAGGTCGGGGGAGGGATCAGCCCCAGCATTTT. Amino acid sequence: CASSLGRGRDQPQHF. Using reference TRBV7-2 and TRBJ1-5 for the parts outside the CDR3, the full variable domain is GAGVSQSPSNKVTEKGKDVELRCDPISGHTALYWYRQSLGQGLEFLIYFQGNSAPDKSGLPSDRFSAERTGGSVSTLTIQRTQQEDSAVYLCASSLGRGRDQPQHFGDGTRLSIL.

V usage is TRBV7-2 and J usage is TRBJ2-2; 7 bases match TRBD1. Germline CDR1 reads SGHTA; CDR2 reads FQGNSA. V gave up 8 bases and J gave up 0 bases; unmatched junction bases: 3. The CDR3 has 14 residues. Here the CDR3 DNA reads TGTGCCAGCTCGGGACAGACGAACACCGGGGAGCTGTTTTTT. Translating gives CASSGQTNTGELFF.

The V call is TRBV30, the J call TRBJ1-1; the D is unclear. Per the germline V gene, CDR1 is GTSNPN and CDR2 is SVGIG (reference sequence). V shed 0 bases and J shed 3 bases, with 5 bases lying between them. The CDR3 runs 12 residues. CDR3 residues: CAWSVRDTEAFF. The CDR3 DNA follows: TGTGCCTGGAGTGTGAGGGACACTGAAGCTTTCTTT.

The chain combines TRBV14 with TRBJ1-4; no reliable D call. This CDR3 has 12 residues. Germline CDR1 reads SGHDN; CDR2 reads FVKESK. Trimming removed 6 bases from V and 7 bases from J, with 9 bases in between. CDR3 loop: CASSIGIEKLFF. CDR3 coding DNA: TGTGCCAGCAGTATCGGTATTGAAAAACTGTTTTTT.

The rearrangement uses TRBV5-6 and TRBJ1-1; D is ambiguous. The V gene lost 0 bases and the J gene lost 5 bases, with 5 bases spanning the gap. The CDR3 runs 12 residues. Per the germline V gene, CDR1 is SGHDT and CDR2 is YYEEEE. The CDR3 coding sequence is TGTGCCAGCAGCTTGGCCCTAACTGAAGCTTTCTTT. Its translation: CASSLALTEAFF.

This clone turned up a few times. V and J are TRBV29-1 and TRBJ2-3; a possible D gene is TRBD2 (6 bases). CDR1 is SQVTM and CDR2 is ANQGSEA in the germline V gene. This CDR3 comprises 13 residues. The CDR3 spells CNEQERGTDTQYF. CDR3 sequence (DNA): TGCAATGAACAGGAGCGGGGCACAGATACGCAGTATTTT.

CDR3 coding DNA: TGTGCCAGCAGCGGGTTTCAGAAAGAGACCCAGTACTTC. This encodes CASSGFQKETQYF. The chain combines TRBV9 with TRBJ2-5; D gene ambiguous. Trimming left V 3 bases short and J 3 bases short, with 9 bases between. CDR3 size: 13 residues. CDR1 and CDR2 from the germline V gene are SGDLS and YYNGEE.

The V and J genes are TRBV11-2 and TRBJ2-2; D call uncertain. The CDR3 is made up of 14 amino acids. V lost 1 base and J 5 bases, leaving 8 bases between the germline ends. The germline V gene encodes CDR1 SGHAT and CDR2 FQNNGV. CDR3 residues: CASSLVAETGELFF. CDR3 DNA: TGTGCCAGCAGCTTAGTTGCAGAGACCGGGGAGCTGTTTTTT. Full variable domain (remainder filled in from reference TRBV11-2 and TRBJ2-2): EAGVAQSPRYKIIEKRQSVAFWCNPISGHATLYWYQQILGQGPKLLIQFQNNGVVDDSQLPKDRFSAERLKGVDSTLKIQPAKLEDSAVYLCASSLVAETGELFFGEGSRLTVL.

This chain links TRBV5-6 with TRBJ1-1; D might be TRBD1 (5 bases). Germline V CDR1 and CDR2: SGHDT, YYEEEE. Trimming cost V 0 bases and J 4 bases, with 13 bases left between them. The CDR3 length is 15 residues. CDR3 sequence: CASSLEQARSTEAFF. As DNA, the CDR3 is TGTGCCAGCAGCTTGGAACAGGCTAGGTCCACTGAAGCTTTCTTT. Variable domain in full (rest from reference TRBV5-6 and TRBJ1-1): DAGVTQSPTHLIKTRGQQVTLRCSPKSGHDTVSWYQQALGQGPQFIFQYYEEEERQRGNFPDRFSGHQFPNYSSELNVNALLLGDSALYLCASSLEQARSTEAFFGQGTRLTVV.

The chain has TRBV4-3 and TRBJ2-1; D is ambiguous. The V end lost 0 bases, the J end lost 5 bases, and 17 bases lay between the germline ends. There are 17 residues in the CDR3. CDR1 LGHNA and CDR2 YSLEER come from the germline V gene. Written as DNA, the CDR3 is TGCGCCAGCAGCCAAGAGGTATTTTTTGGTCCACACAATGAGCAGTTCTTC. It codes for CASSQEVFFGPHNEQFF.

The chain is built from TRBV4-3 and TRBJ1-2, with 7 bases fitting TRBD1. V lost 4 bases and J lost 4; bases outside the gene matches: 6. Germline CDR1 reads LGHNA; CDR2 reads YSLEER. CDR3 length: 14 residues. CDR3 bases: TGCGCCAGCAGCCCCTCACAGGGGAGCTATGGCTACACCTTC. Residues: CASSPSQGSYGYTF.

The chain combines TRBV11-1 with TRBJ2-7; weak D call: TRBD1 (5 bases). Deletions cut 3 bases from V and 6 bases from J, with 15 bases between. The CDR3 extends over 14 amino acids. Germline CDR1 SGHAT, CDR2 FQDESV (reference sequence). In nucleotides, the CDR3 is TGTGCCAGCAGCTTGCAGGGATTATCGGCCGAGCAGTACTTC. It specifies CASSLQGLSAEQYF.

CDR3 bases: TGCGCCAGCAGCCAAGATACCGGGACAGGGGCTGGGGCCAACGTCCTGACTTTC. This codes for CASSQDTGTGAGANVLTF. V and J are TRBV4-3 and TRBJ2-6; 10 positions agree with TRBD1. This CDR3 contains 18 residues. The trim removed 0 bases at V and 2 bases at J, leaving 4 bases unmatched. Germline CDR1 reads LGHNA; CDR2 reads YSLEER.

The rearrangement uses TRBV2 and TRBJ1-5, with D unclear. Trimming removed 3 bases from V and 5 bases from J, with 8 bases in between. This CDR3 comprises 13 residues. Germline V gene sequence: CDR1 SNHLY, CDR2 FYNNEI. This CDR3 reads CASSESLHQPQHF. DNA of the CDR3: TGTGCCAGCAGTGAGAGTTTACATCAGCCCCAGCATTTT.

The rearrangement links TRBV30 to TRBJ1-5; D not certain. V lost 0 bases and J 3 bases, leaving 15 bases between the germline ends. This CDR3 spans 16 amino acids. Germline V gene data show CDR1 as GTSNPN and CDR2 as SVGIG (reference sequence). The CDR3 protein is CAWSVSGRSDNQPQHF. CDR3 DNA: TGTGCCTGGAGTGTATCTGGGAGATCGGACAATCAGCCCCAGCATTTT.